Below are 27 T cell receptor beta chains sequenced from a single sample in a study of T cells in Graves' hyperthyroidism and ophthalmopathy. RNA transcripts were the template for amplifying TCR beta CDR3 regions. HTBI primers were employed in a first-round RT-PCR of the TCR CDR3. TCRdb reanalysed the multiplex PCR reads using MiXCR and keeps one entry per CDR3 protein. The table records around 300,000 distinct CDR3 sequences, roughly 22% of them present only once. The sample consisted of blood. Receptors were obtained from a man aged 25-45 years with Graves' ophthalmopathy.

The chain recombines TRBV11-3 with TRBJ2-7; a possible D gene is TRBD1 (6 bases). This CDR3 spans 14 amino acids. Trimming removed 4 bases from V and 6 bases from J, with 16 bases in between. CDR1 is SGHNT, CDR2 YENEEA, per germline. The CDR3 nucleotides are TGTGCCAGCAGCTCTACTACAGGGTTGGGCGAGCAGTACTTC. Protein product: CASSSTTGLGEQYF. Together with reference TRBV11-3 and TRBJ2-7, the CDR3 gives the full variable domain: EAGVVQSPRYKIIEKKQPVAFWCNPISGHNTLYWYLQNLGQGPELLIRYENEEAVDDSQLPKDRFSAERLKGVDSTLKIQPAELGDSAVYLCASSSTTGLGEQYFGPGTRLTVT.

This clonotype was observed many times. The V and J genes are TRBV11-2 and TRBJ2-1; possible D gene TRBD2, 6 bases. Between the trimmed V and J ends, which lost 1 base and 6 bases, there was a span of 10 bases. CDR1 is SGHAT and CDR2 is FQNNGV in the germline V gene. The CDR3 has 14 amino acids. CDR3 protein: CASSLVGGFNEQFF. The CDR3 DNA sequence: TGTGCCAGCAGCTTAGTCGGAGGGTTCAATGAGCAGTTCTTC. Full variable domain (rest looked up from reference TRBV11-2 and TRBJ2-1): EAGVAQSPRYKIIEKRQSVAFWCNPISGHATLYWYQQILGQGPKLLIQFQNNGVVDDSQLPKDRFSAERLKGVDSTLKIQPAKLEDSAVYLCASSLVGGFNEQFFGPGTRLTVL.

The CDR3 coding sequence is TGTGCCAGCAGCTCGTCTCTGGGGGACACTGAAGCTTTCTTT. Translated, it gives CASSSSLGDTEAFF. The V gene is TRBV7-8, the J gene TRBJ1-1, with a possible D match to TRBD1 (5 bases). CDR3 size: 14 residues. Germline CDR1 and CDR2: SGHVS and FQNEAQ. The germline V and J ends were trimmed by 4 bases and 3 bases, with 12 bases remaining between them.

This clonotype was picked up a small number of times. The rearrangement links TRBV19 to TRBJ1-3; perhaps TRBD1 as D (6 bases). The germline V gene encodes CDR1 LNHDA and CDR2 SQIVND (reference sequence). The length of the CDR3 is 15 residues. V was shortened by 6 bases and J by 3 bases, with 15 bases between the two germline ends. The CDR3 coding sequence is TGTGCCAGTAGCCCTACAGGGACTAGTGGAAACACCATATATTTT. Its protein product is CASSPTGTSGNTIYF.

This clonotype showed up many times. The chain combines TRBV11-3 with TRBJ1-1; 7 bases fit TRBD1. The length of the CDR3 is 21 residues. The germline gives CDR1 SGHNT, CDR2 YENEEA. Trimming at V came to 2 bases and at J to 0 bases, leaving 21 bases not matched to a gene. CDR3 sequence: CASSLLEPRGIGRPLNTEAFF. The CDR3 DNA reads as TGTGCCAGCAGCTTACTTGAGCCCAGGGGGATCGGGAGACCTTTGAACACTGAAGCTTTCTTT.

The chain carries TRBV5-1 and TRBJ1-6; 12 bases map to TRBD1. Germline V CDR1 and CDR2: SGHRS, YFSETQ. CDR3 size: 17 residues. J lost 7 bases, V lost 4 bases, and 9 bases had no gene match. CDR3 DNA: TGCGCCAGCAGCCCGGGGACAGGGGGCTTCGACAATTCACCCCTCCACTTT. Translation gives CASSPGTGGFDNSPLHF.

The table lists this clonotype with many counts. The chain employs TRBV20-1 and TRBJ2-5; 8 nucleotides match TRBD2. The CDR3 extends over 14 amino acids. In germline, CDR1 is DFQATT, CDR2 SNEGSKA (reference sequence). V gave up 3 bases and J gave up 1 base; unmatched junction bases: 4. CDR3 protein: CSASSGVAQETQYF. In nucleotides, the CDR3 is TGCAGTGCTAGTAGCGGGGTCGCCCAAGAGACCCAGTACTTC.

The genes are TRBV4-1 and TRBJ1-5, with 7 bases lining up with TRBD1. Germline-derived CDR1 and CDR2 are MGHRA and YSYEKL. Trimming at V came to 1 base and at J to 7 bases, leaving 13 bases not matched to a gene. The CDR3 consists of 17 residues. This CDR3 reads CASSQAIPGQRTQPQHF. For the CDR3, the DNA is TGCGCCAGCAGCCAAGCTATCCCGGGACAGCGAACACAGCCCCAGCATTTT.

This rearrangement joins TRBV10-3 to TRBJ2-2; D call uncertain. V dropped 5 bases and J dropped 1 base, with 11 bases sitting between them. In germline, CDR1 is ENHRY, CDR2 SYGVKD. This CDR3 spans 15 amino acids. CDR3 coding DNA: TGTGCCATCAGTTTATTAACGGTGAACACCGGGGAGCTGTTTTTT. This sequence encodes CAISLLTVNTGELFF.

The V and J genes are TRBV7-3 and TRBJ1-2, with TRBD1 identical over 9 bases. The V segment lost 7 bases and the J segment 2 bases; nucleotides outside the gene matches: 8. This CDR3 spans 15 amino acids. Germline CDR1 and CDR2: SGHTA and FQGTGA. The CDR3 DNA sequence: TGTGCCAGCAACTCCGGGACAGGGACGAACTATGGCTACACCTTC. It encodes CASNSGTGTNYGYTF.

The sample holds many counts of this clonotype. V gene TRBV12-3 or TRBV12-4 combines with J gene TRBJ2-7; 12 bases are a match to TRBD1. V shed 5 bases, J shed 4 bases, and the junction held 15 bases outside the gene matches. The CDR3 runs to 18 residues. CDR3 sequence: CASSNRDRGPKGVYEQYF. CDR3 coding DNA: TGTGCCAGCAGTAACCGGGACAGGGGGCCGAAGGGGGTATACGAGCAGTACTTC.

Only a few counts were recorded for this clonotype. The V call is TRBV14, the J call TRBJ2-7; D uncertain. This CDR3 is 11 amino acids long. V lost 2 bases and J 7 bases, leaving 6 bases between the germline ends. CDR1 and CDR2 from the germline V gene are SGHDN and FVKESK. In DNA form, the CDR3 reads TGTGCCAGCAGCCAATCCCTAGAGCAGTACTTC. As protein: CASSQSLEQYF.

This clonotype was recorded many times. J is TRBJ2-7 and V is TRBV11-1; D uncertain. V lost 0 bases, J lost 0 bases, and 9 bases lay in between. This CDR3 spans 15 amino acids. Germline CDR1 is SGHAT and CDR2 is FQDESV (reference sequence). The CDR3: CASSLANQFSYEQYF. CDR3 coding DNA: TGTGCCAGCAGCTTAGCTAACCAGTTCTCCTACGAGCAGTACTTC.

This clonotype was counted ten times or more. This chain uses TRBV28 with TRBJ1-1, with 9 bases lining up with TRBD1. Germline CDR1 and CDR2: MDHEN and SYDVKM. This CDR3 comprises 14 residues. V was clipped by 4 bases and J by 6 bases; unmatched bases: 6. The CDR3 loop is CASSSDRGVAEAFF. DNA for the CDR3: TGTGCCAGCAGTTCTGACAGGGGGGTCGCTGAAGCTTTCTTT.

This clonotype was recorded many times. V is TRBV11-2 and J is TRBJ2-1; no clear D. This CDR3 has 11 residues. The V end lost 4 bases, the J end lost 8 bases, and 6 bases lay between the germline ends. CDR1 is SGHAT, CDR2 FQNNGV, per germline. The chain's CDR3 is CASSYRHEQFF. CDR3 DNA sequence: TGTGCCAGCAGCTACCGCCATGAGCAGTTCTTC.

The chain has TRBV6-1 and TRBJ1-1, with 8 bases aligning to TRBD1. After removal of 7 bases from V and 0 bases from J, the junction contained 7 bases not matched to a gene. Germline assignment: CDR1 MNHNS and CDR2 SASEGT. This CDR3 comprises 15 residues. The CDR3 coding sequence is TGTGCCAGCATTGCGTACAGGGGGATGAACACTGAAGCTTTCTTT. Translating it yields CASIAYRGMNTEAFF.

This clonotype was found a few times. The chain employs TRBV7-8 and TRBJ1-1; D uncertain. Germline CDR1 and CDR2: SGHVS and FQNEAQ. Trimming stripped 2 bases from V and 3 bases from J, with 7 bases between. This CDR3 has 13 residues. CDR3 in amino acids: CASSLLSYTEAFF. In DNA form, the CDR3 reads TGTGCCAGCAGCTTATTGAGCTACACTGAAGCTTTCTTT.

This clonotype was counted many times. The gene calls are TRBV5-4 and TRBJ1-4; the match to TRBD1 covers 7 bases. Germline CDR1 reads SGHNT; CDR2 reads YYREEE (reference sequence). The V and J ends lost 4 bases and 6 bases, in that order; junction bases with no gene match: 9. The CDR3 consists of 15 residues. CDR3 sequence: CASSVNRGLDEKLFF. CDR3 in DNA: TGTGCCAGCAGCGTGAACAGGGGTTTAGATGAAAAACTGTTTTTT. Drawing the rest from reference TRBV5-4 and TRBJ1-4, the complete variable domain is ETGVTQSPTHLIKTRGQQVTLRCSSQSGHNTVSWYQQALGQGPQFIFQYYREEENGRGNFPPRFSGLQFPNYSSELNVNALELDDSALYLCASSVNRGLDEKLFFGSGTQLSVL.

The V gene is TRBV20-1, the J gene TRBJ1-1, with TRBD1 matching over 7 bases. This CDR3 spans 23 amino acids. Unmatched junction bases numbered 33, after V lost 3 bases and J lost 2 bases. Germline V CDR1 and CDR2: DFQATT, SNEGSKA (reference sequence). CDR3 loop: CSASGYDSTPGGSDRDLNTEAFF. The DNA of the CDR3 is TGCAGTGCTAGCGGTTATGATTCGACCCCCGGGGGAAGTGACAGGGATCTCAACACTGAAGCTTTCTTT.

V usage is TRBV11-3 and J usage is TRBJ2-7; D is perhaps TRBD1 (5 bases). V was clipped by 3 bases and J by 3 bases, with 12 bases between them. The V gene's germline CDR1 is SGHNT and CDR2 YENEEA. There are 14 residues in the CDR3. CDR3 sequence: CASSFWAQGYEQYF. DNA for the CDR3: TGTGCCAGCAGCTTCTGGGCGCAGGGCTACGAGCAGTACTTC.

This clonotype turned up a few times. This sequence joins TRBV7-9 and TRBJ2-1, with D maybe TRBD2 (7 bases). The CDR3 has 13 residues. The germline V and J ends were trimmed by 2 bases and 8 bases, with 10 bases remaining between them. Germline V gene data show CDR1 as SEHNR and CDR2 as FQNEAQ (reference sequence). This CDR3 is CASSLWGGDEQFF. DNA for the CDR3: TGTGCCAGCAGCTTATGGGGGGGCGATGAGCAGTTCTTC.

This clonotype was seen repeatedly, ten times or more. The rearrangement joins TRBV5-1 to TRBJ2-7; 14 bases align to TRBD2. CDR1 and CDR2 (germline): SGHRS, YFSETQ. The J segment lost 6 bases and the V segment lost 4 bases, leaving 15 bases of the junction unmatched. The CDR3 consists of 18 residues. This CDR3 reads CASSLPGTSGRGGGEQYF. The CDR3 coding sequence is TGCGCCAGCAGCCTCCCCGGGACTAGCGGGAGAGGAGGTGGCGAGCAGTACTTC.

The CDR3 sequence is CASSERGGYNEQFF. As DNA, the CDR3 is TGTGCCAGCAGTGAGCGGGGGGGGTACAATGAGCAGTTCTTC. The chain links TRBV2 to TRBJ2-1, with 9 bases that match TRBD2. V was clipped by 3 bases and J by 4 bases; unmatched bases: 1. This CDR3 region has 14 residues. Germline values: CDR1 SNHLY, CDR2 FYNNEI.

This clonotype was recorded at least ten times. V gene TRBV2 combines with J gene TRBJ1-4; no reliable D call. Germline V gene lookup returns CDR1 SNHLY and CDR2 FYNNEI. There are 14 residues in the CDR3. Trimming shortened V by 4 bases and J by 4 bases, and 10 bases separated the two germline ends. CDR3 DNA sequence: TGTGCCAGCAGTGTCCGGCCTTATAATGAAAAACTGTTTTTT. Translation gives CASSVRPYNEKLFF. Full variable domain (missing parts from reference TRBV2 and TRBJ1-4): EPEVTQTPSHQVTQMGQEVILRCVPISNHLYFYWYRQILGQKVEFLVSFYNNEISEKSEIFDDQFSVERPDGSNFTLKIRSTKLEDSAMYFCASSVRPYNEKLFFGSGTQLSVL.

In this sample, this clonotype turned up a few times. The chain carries TRBV28 and TRBJ2-5; 9 nucleotides align to TRBD1. The CDR3 sequence is 20 residues long. Germline V gene data show CDR1 as MDHEN and CDR2 as SYDVKM. V dropped 5 bases and J dropped 2; count of bases not matched to a gene: 21. CDR3 residues: CASSPNTEGAGQGIQETQYF. The CDR3 DNA follows: TGTGCCAGCAGTCCCAACACGGAAGGTGCCGGACAGGGGATACAAGAGACCCAGTACTTC.

This chain connects TRBV10-3 to TRBJ2-5; D uncertain. V was clipped by 0 bases and J by 2 bases, with 7 bases between them. This CDR3 comprises 14 residues. CDR1 and CDR2 (germline): ENHRY, SYGVKD. CDR3 sequence: CAISESLGQETQYF. Here the CDR3 DNA reads TGTGCCATCAGTGAGTCTCTGGGTCAAGAGACCCAGTACTTC.

This clonotype has only a few counts. The V and J genes are TRBV13 and TRBJ1-2; D might be TRBD1 (6 bases). The CDR3 is 13 amino acids. V dropped 3 bases and J dropped 8 bases, with 13 bases sitting between them. CDR1 is PRHDT and CDR2 is FYEKMQ in the germline V gene (reference sequence). The CDR3 coding sequence is TGTGCCAGCAGCTTGACAGGACAAGAAGGCTACACCTTC. Protein sequence: CASSLTGQEGYTF.